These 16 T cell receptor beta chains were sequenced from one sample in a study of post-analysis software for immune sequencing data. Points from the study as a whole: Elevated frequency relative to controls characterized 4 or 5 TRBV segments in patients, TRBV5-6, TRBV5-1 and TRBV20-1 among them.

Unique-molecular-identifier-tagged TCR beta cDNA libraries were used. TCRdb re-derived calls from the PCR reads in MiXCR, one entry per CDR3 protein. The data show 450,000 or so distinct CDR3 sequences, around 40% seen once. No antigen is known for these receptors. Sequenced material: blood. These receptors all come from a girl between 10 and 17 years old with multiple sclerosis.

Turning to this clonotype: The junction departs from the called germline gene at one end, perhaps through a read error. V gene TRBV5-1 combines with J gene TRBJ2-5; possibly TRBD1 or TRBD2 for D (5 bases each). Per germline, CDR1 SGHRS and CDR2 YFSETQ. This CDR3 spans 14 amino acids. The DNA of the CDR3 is TGCGCCAGCAGCTTCAGAGGGGCAGAAGAGATCCAGTACTTC. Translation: CASSFRGAEEIQYF.

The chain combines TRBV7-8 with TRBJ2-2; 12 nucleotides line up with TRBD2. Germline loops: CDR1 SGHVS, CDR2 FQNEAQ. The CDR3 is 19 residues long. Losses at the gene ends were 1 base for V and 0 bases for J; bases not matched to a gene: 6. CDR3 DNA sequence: TGTGCCAGCAGCTTAGTGACTAGCGGGAGTTCTGCGAACACCGGGGAGCTGTTTTTT. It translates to CASSLVTSGSSANTGELFF.

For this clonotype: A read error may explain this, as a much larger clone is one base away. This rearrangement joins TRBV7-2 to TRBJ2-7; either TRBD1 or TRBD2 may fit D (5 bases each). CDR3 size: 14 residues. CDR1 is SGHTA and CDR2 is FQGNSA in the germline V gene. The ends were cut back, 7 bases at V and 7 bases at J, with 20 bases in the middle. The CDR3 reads CASKWGYAGNEQYF. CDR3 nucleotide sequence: TGTGCCAGCAAGTGGGGGTATGCGGGCAATGAGCAGTACTTC.

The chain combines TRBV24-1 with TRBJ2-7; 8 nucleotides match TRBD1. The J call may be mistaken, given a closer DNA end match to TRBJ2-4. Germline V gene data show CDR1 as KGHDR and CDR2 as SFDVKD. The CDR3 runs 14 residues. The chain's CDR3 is CATSEPGGGYIQYF. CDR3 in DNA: TGTGCCACCAGTGAACCAGGGGGCGGGTACATTCAGTACTTC.

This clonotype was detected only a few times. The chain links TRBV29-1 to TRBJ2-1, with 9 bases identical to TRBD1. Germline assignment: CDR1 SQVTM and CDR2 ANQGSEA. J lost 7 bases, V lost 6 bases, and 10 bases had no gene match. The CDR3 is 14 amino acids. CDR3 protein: CSVVTGGKTNEQFF. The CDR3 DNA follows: TGCAGCGTAGTGACAGGGGGTAAAACGAATGAGCAGTTCTTC.

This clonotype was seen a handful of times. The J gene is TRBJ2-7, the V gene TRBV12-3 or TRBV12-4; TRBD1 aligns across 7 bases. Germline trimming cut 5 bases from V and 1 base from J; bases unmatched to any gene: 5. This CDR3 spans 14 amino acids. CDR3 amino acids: CASSRPGQSYEQYF. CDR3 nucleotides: TGTGCCAGCAGTCGGCCGGGACAGTCCTACGAGCAGTACTTC.

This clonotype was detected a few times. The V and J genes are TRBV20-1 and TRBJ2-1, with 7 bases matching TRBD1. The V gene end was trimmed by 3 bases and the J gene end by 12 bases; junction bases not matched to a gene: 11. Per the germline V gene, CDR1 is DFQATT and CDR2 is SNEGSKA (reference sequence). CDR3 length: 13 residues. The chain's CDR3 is CSASKTGQDLQFF. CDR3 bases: TGCAGTGCTAGCAAAACCGGACAGGACTTGCAGTTCTTC.

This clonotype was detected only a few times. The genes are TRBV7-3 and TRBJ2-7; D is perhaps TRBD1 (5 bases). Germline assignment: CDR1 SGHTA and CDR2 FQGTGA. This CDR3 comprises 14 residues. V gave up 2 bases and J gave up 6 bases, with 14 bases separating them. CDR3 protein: CASSLHGAGSEQYF. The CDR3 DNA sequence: TGTGCCAGCAGCTTACATGGGGCAGGGTCCGAGCAGTACTTC.

The CDR3, as DNA: TGTGCCAGCAGCTTATTTTTCGGACAGGCCTACGAGCAGTACTTC. Encoded protein: CASSLFFGQAYEQYF. The chain recombines TRBV7-2 with TRBJ2-7, with TRBD1 matching over 7 bases. The CDR3 is 15 amino acids. The V gene end was trimmed by 2 bases and the J gene end by 2 bases; junction bases not matched to a gene: 6. CDR1 is SGHTA and CDR2 is FQGNSA in the germline V gene.

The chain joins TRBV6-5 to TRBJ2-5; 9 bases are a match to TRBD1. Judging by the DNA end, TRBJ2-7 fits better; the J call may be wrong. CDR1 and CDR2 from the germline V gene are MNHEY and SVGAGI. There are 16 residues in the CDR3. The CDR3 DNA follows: TGTGCCAGCAGTTACCGTCCGGGACAGGGACCGTACGAGCAGTACTTC. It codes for CASSYRPGQGPYEQYF.

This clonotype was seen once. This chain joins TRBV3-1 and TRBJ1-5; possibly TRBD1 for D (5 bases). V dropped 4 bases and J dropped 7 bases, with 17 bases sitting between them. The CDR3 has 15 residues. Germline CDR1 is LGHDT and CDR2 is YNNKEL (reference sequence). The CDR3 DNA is TGTGCCAGCAGCCCCTACATGACAGTTCCCCAGCCCCAGCATTTT. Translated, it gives CASSPYMTVPQPQHF. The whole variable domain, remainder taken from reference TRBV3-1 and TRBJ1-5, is DTAVSQTPKYLVTQMGNDKSIKCEQNLGHDTMYWYKQDSKKFLKIMFSYNNKELIINETVPNRFSPKSPDKAHLNLHINSLELGDSAVYFCASSPYMTVPQPQHFGDGTRLSIL.

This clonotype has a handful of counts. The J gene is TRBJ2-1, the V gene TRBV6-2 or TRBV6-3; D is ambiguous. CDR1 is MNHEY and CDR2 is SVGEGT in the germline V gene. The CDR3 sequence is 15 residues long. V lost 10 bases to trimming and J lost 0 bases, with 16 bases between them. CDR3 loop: CATNRDSGSYNEQFF. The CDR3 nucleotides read TGTGCCACCAATCGAGACTCGGGCTCCTACAATGAGCAGTTCTTC.

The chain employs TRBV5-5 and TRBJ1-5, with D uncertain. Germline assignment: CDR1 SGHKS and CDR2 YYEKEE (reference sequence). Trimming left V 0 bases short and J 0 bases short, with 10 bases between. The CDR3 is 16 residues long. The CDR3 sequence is CASSLVPGYSNQPQHF. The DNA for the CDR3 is TGTGCCAGCAGCTTGGTGCCAGGCTATAGCAATCAGCCCCAGCATTTT.

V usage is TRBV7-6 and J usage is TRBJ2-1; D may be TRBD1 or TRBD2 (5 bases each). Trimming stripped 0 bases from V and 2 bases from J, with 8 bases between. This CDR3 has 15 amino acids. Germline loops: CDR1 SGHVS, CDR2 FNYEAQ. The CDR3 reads CASSLAMGAYNEQFF. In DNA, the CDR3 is TGTGCCAGCAGCTTAGCGATGGGGGCCTACAATGAGCAGTTCTTC. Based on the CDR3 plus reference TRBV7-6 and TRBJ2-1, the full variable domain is GAGVSQSPRYKVTKRGQDVALRCDPISGHVSLYWYRQALGQGPEFLTYFNYEAQQDKSGLPNDRFSAERPEGSISTLTIQRTEQRDSAMYRCASSLAMGAYNEQFFGPGTRLTVL.

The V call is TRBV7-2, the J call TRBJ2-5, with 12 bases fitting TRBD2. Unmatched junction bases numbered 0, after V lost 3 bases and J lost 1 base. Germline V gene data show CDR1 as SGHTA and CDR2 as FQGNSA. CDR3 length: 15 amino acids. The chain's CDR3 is CASSLTSGGQETQYF. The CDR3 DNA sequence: TGTGCCAGCAGCTTGACTAGCGGGGGCCAAGAGACCCAGTACTTC.

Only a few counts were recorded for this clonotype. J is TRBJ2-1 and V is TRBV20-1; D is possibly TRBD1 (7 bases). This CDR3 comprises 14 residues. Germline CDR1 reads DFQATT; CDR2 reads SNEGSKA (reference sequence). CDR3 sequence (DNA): TGCAGCCCTTGGAGGGGGCGTGGAGACACTGAGCAGTTCTTC. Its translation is CSPWRGRGDTEQFF.